Presented here are 7 T cell receptor beta chains from one specimen sequenced in a study of T cells in Graves' hyperthyroidism and ophthalmopathy. Researchers took RNA transcripts and amplified the TCR beta CDR3 regions from them. During a first-round RT-PCR of the TCR CDR3, the HTBI primer set was used. TCRdb reanalysed the multiplex PCR reads using MiXCR and keeps one entry per CDR3 protein. The table shows 550,000 to 600,000 distinct CDR3 sequences, with over 15% occurring only once. The sequenced sample consisted of blood. These receptor sequences come from a woman between 18 and 30 years old with Graves' hyperthyroidism.

This clonotype has at least ten counts. This chain joins TRBV27 and TRBJ1-5; 7 positions agree with TRBD1. With V trimmed by 2 bases and J by 5 bases, 3 bases remained unmatched. This CDR3 is built from 14 residues. From germline, CDR1 is MNHEY and CDR2 SMNVEV (reference sequence). The CDR3 nucleotides read TGTGCCAGCAGTTTAGAGGGGGCCGATCAGCCCCAGCATTTT. This codes for CASSLEGADQPQHF.

This clonotype was recorded many times. This chain joins TRBV6-2 or TRBV6-3 and TRBJ1-5; TRBD1 might be the D (5 bases). With 5 bases removed from V and 5 bases from J, the gap between germline ends came to 7 bases. The CDR3 has 12 amino acids. CDR1 and CDR2 (germline): MNHEY, SVGEGT. The CDR3 here is CASSGGYQPQHF. The CDR3 nucleotides are TGTGCCAGCAGTGGGGGTTATCAGCCCCAGCATTTT.

This clonotype showed up many times. V usage is TRBV2 and J usage is TRBJ1-2; TRBD1 matches at 10 bases. CDR1 and CDR2 from the germline V gene are SNHLY and FYNNEI. With 6 bases clipped from V and 4 bases from J, the junction kept 5 bases outside the gene matches. The CDR3 sequence is 14 residues long. The DNA for the CDR3 is TGTGCCAGCAGCGAGGACAGGGGGATCTATGGCTACACCTTC. Its protein is CASSEDRGIYGYTF. The variable domain in full, with the rest retrieved from reference TRBV2 and TRBJ1-2, is EPEVTQTPSHQVTQMGQEVILRCVPISNHLYFYWYRQILGQKVEFLVSFYNNEISEKSEIFDDQFSVERPDGSNFTLKIRSTKLEDSAMYFCASSEDRGIYGYTFGSGTRLTVV.

The sample holds many counts of this clonotype. V and J are TRBV7-9 and TRBJ2-1, with D tentatively TRBD2 (5 bases). The CDR3 extends over 15 amino acids. With 5 bases removed from V and 8 bases from J, the gap between germline ends came to 19 bases. The germline gives CDR1 SEHNR, CDR2 FQNEAQ (reference sequence). CDR3: CASSGGVGVGDEQFF. The CDR3 DNA sequence: TGTGCCAGCAGCGGAGGCGTCGGGGTCGGCGATGAGCAGTTCTTC.

This clonotype was counted a few times. V and J are TRBV4-3 and TRBJ1-1; 9 positions agree with TRBD1. The V and J ends lost 3 bases and 1 base, in that order; junction bases with no gene match: 6. CDR1 and CDR2 (germline): LGHNA, YSLEER. This CDR3 is 16 amino acids long. The chain's CDR3 is CASSQFTGGRNTEAFF. CDR3 coding DNA: TGCGCCAGCAGCCAGTTTACAGGGGGCCGGAACACTGAAGCTTTCTTT.

This clonotype was recorded many times. This chain joins TRBV11-2 and TRBJ2-1; 12 bases agree with TRBD2. CDR3 size: 15 residues. The J segment lost 7 bases and the V segment lost 7 bases, leaving 8 bases of the junction unmatched. The germline gives CDR1 SGHAT, CDR2 FQNNGV. CDR3 region: CASTHLAGGRNEQFF. In nucleotides, the CDR3 is TGTGCCAGCACCCATCTAGCGGGAGGGAGGAATGAGCAGTTCTTC.

This clonotype occurred many times. The chain is built from TRBV2 and TRBJ2-2, with 7 nucleotides matching TRBD1. V trimming: 5 bases; J trimming: 5 bases; junction bases outside the gene matches: 8. The CDR3 is made up of 15 amino acids. Germline assignment: CDR1 SNHLY and CDR2 FYNNEI. The DNA for the CDR3 is TGTGCCAGCAGTAGACAGGGAAGAGTAACCGGGGAGCTGTTTTTT. Encoded protein: CASSRQGRVTGELFF.